These T cell receptor beta chains were read from a single sample in a study of blood T cells in healthy people across ages. TCRdb processed the 5' RACE reads anew with MiXCR; each CDR3 protein has one entry. The table records 800,000 or so distinct CDR3 sequences, roughly 25% of them present only once. These sequences were also reported in another study, on T cells of mothers and their children.

Source material: blood. The receptors originated from a boy aged 10-17 years in good health. The CDR3 runs from the conserved cysteine through the conserved F or W. The D gene is left open where the match is weak. Not all rows give a size; the values are once, few, many and, for expanded clones, a class.

abundance: -; v_gene: TRBV4-3; d_gene: TRBD2; j_gene: TRBJ2-2; CDR3aa: CASSQDVRGVTGELFF; CDR3nt: TGCGCCAGCAGCCAAGATGTTCGGGGGGTCACCGGGGAGCTGTTTTTT
abundance: -; v_gene: TRBV18; d_gene: -; j_gene: TRBJ2-1; CDR3aa: CASSPIDNEQFF; CDR3nt: TGTGCCAGCTCCCCTATTGACAATGAGCAGTTCTTC
abundance: -; v_gene: TRBV20-1; d_gene: TRBD1; j_gene: TRBJ2-7; CDR3aa: CSARKDRDYEQYF; CDR3nt: TGCAGTGCTAGAAAGGACAGGGACTACGAGCAGTACTTC
abundance: few; v_gene: TRBV7-3; d_gene: -; j_gene: TRBJ2-5; CDR3aa: CASSLTAPSLQETQYF; CDR3nt: TGTGCCAGCAGCTTAACCGCTCCTAGCCTCCAAGAGACCCAGTACTTC
abundance: -; v_gene: TRBV20-1; d_gene: -; j_gene: TRBJ2-1; CDR3aa: CSARRAVSYNEQFF; CDR3nt: TGCAGTGCTAGAAGGGCGGTCTCCTACAATGAGCAGTTCTTC
abundance: -; v_gene: TRBV28; d_gene: TRBD1; j_gene: TRBJ1-2; CDR3aa: CASSLASGTETGYTF; CDR3nt: TGTGCCAGCAGTTTGGCCTCCGGGACAGAGACGGGCTACACCTTC
abundance: -; v_gene: TRBV20-1; d_gene: TRBD2; j_gene: TRBJ2-3; CDR3aa: CSASVLAGDGADTQYF; CDR3nt: TGCAGTGCTAGTGTCCTAGCGGGAGATGGCGCAGATACGCAGTATTTT
abundance: -; v_gene: TRBV6-5; d_gene: TRBD1; j_gene: TRBJ1-2; CDR3aa: CASREPGGGGYTF; CDR3nt: TGTGCCAGCAGGGAACCAGGGGGTGGGGGCTACACCTTC
abundance: -; v_gene: TRBV5-1; d_gene: -; j_gene: TRBJ1-6; CDR3aa: CARAGHLNSPLHF; CDR3nt: TGCGCCAGGGCCGGACACTTAAATTCACCCCTCCACTTT
abundance: -; v_gene: TRBV29-1; d_gene: TRBD1; j_gene: TRBJ2-7; CDR3aa: CSAFTRDSPYEQYF; CDR3nt: TGCAGCGCCTTCACCCGGGACAGCCCCTACGAGCAGTACTTC
abundance: -; v_gene: TRBV6-1; d_gene: -; j_gene: TRBJ1-4; CDR3aa: CARGGGACRTNEKLFF; CDR3nt: TGTGCCAGAGGGGGTGGCGCCTGTAGGACTAATGAAAAACTGTTTTTT
abundance: few; v_gene: TRBV27; d_gene: TRBD2; j_gene: TRBJ2-7; CDR3aa: CASSSGLAGAGEQYF; CDR3nt: TGTGCCAGCAGTTCCGGACTAGCGGGAGCTGGCGAGCAGTACTTC
abundance: many; v_gene: TRBV6-2/TRBV6-3; d_gene: -; j_gene: TRBJ2-5; CDR3aa: CASAAIQETQYF; CDR3nt: TGTGCCAGCGCGGCGATACAAGAGACCCAGTACTTC
abundance: -; v_gene: TRBV27; d_gene: -; j_gene: TRBJ1-1; CDR3aa: CASSYVGRGMNTEAFF; CDR3nt: TGTGCCAGCAGCTACGTAGGGCGTGGGATGAACACTGAAGCTTTCTTT
abundance: few; v_gene: TRBV20-1; d_gene: -; j_gene: TRBJ1-2; CDR3aa: CSASEGFYGYTF; CDR3nt: TGCAGTGCTAGTGAGGGATTCTATGGCTACACCTTC
abundance: few; v_gene: TRBV9; d_gene: -; j_gene: TRBJ1-3; CDR3aa: CASRPPGSSGNTIYF; CDR3nt: TGTGCCAGCAGACCTCCAGGGTCCTCTGGAAACACCATATATTTT
abundance: -; v_gene: TRBV29-1; d_gene: -; j_gene: TRBJ2-5; CDR3aa: CSVHSGGPETQYF; CDR3nt: TGCAGCGTTCACTCGGGCGGGCCAGAGACCCAGTACTTC